Presented here are 5 T cell receptor beta chains from one specimen sequenced in a study of vaccination and CD4 T cells after COVID-19. Cultured CD4+ T cell DNA underwent sequencing with the Oncomine TCR Beta short-read assay. Each CDR3 protein gets one entry after TCRdb re-called the PCR reads with MiXCR. The sample contains around 15,000 distinct CDR3 sequences, about 61% of which appear only once. No antigen has been identified for these receptors. Documented treatment: approximately nine-day PBMC culture with coronavirus spike peptide pools or control peptides (ViraFEST assay). The specimen was CD4+ T cells from blood, cultured in vitro. These receptors originate from a human donor who had recovered from COVID-19.

The rearrangement links TRBV28 to TRBJ1-5; the match to TRBD1 covers 9 bases. V lost 4 bases and J lost 0; bases outside the gene matches: 10. The CDR3 contains 18 residues. Germline loops: CDR1 MDHEN, CDR2 SYDVKM. The CDR3 DNA is TGTGCCAGCAGTTCCTCGGGACAGGGATCATATAGCAATCAGCCCCAGCATTTT. Protein product: CASSSSGQGSYSNQPQHF.

The rearrangement uses TRBV28 and TRBJ2-5; possibly TRBD2 for D (5 bases). This CDR3 has 14 amino acids. CDR1 is MDHEN and CDR2 is SYDVKM in the germline V gene. Trimming left V 2 bases short and J 5 bases short, with 12 bases between. The CDR3 region has the DNA TGTGCCAGCAGTTTAACGGGATTTGGGGAGACCCAGTACTTC. Protein product: CASSLTGFGETQYF.

The V gene is TRBV6-1, the J gene TRBJ2-2, with 10 bases fitting TRBD1. The CDR3 consists of 15 residues. Trimming cost V 4 bases and J 7 bases; bases outside gene matches: 6. CDR1 is MNHNS, CDR2 SASEGT, per germline. CDR3 in amino acids: CASSVFDRGLGELFF. In DNA form, the CDR3 reads TGTGCCAGCAGTGTTTTCGACAGGGGGCTCGGGGAGCTGTTTTTT.

This rearrangement joins TRBV7-6 to TRBJ1-5, with 8 bases identical to TRBD1. Germline-derived CDR1 and CDR2 are SGHVS and FNYEAQ. This CDR3 spans 14 amino acids. V lost 5 bases, J lost 7 bases, and 7 bases stayed unmatched. CDR3 sequence reads: CASSHGQGGQPQHF. CDR3 DNA sequence: TGTGCCAGCAGCCATGGACAGGGAGGACAGCCCCAGCATTTT.

This chain joins TRBV27 and TRBJ1-5; maybe TRBD1 (6 bases). The CDR3 sequence is 12 residues long. The germline V and J ends were trimmed by 6 bases and 5 bases, with 8 bases remaining between them. Germline V CDR1 and CDR2: MNHEY, SMNVEV (reference sequence). The CDR3 DNA follows: TGTGCCAGCAGAGGGGGGCATCAGCCCCAGCATTTT. The encoded protein is CASRGGHQPQHF.